The 15 T cell receptor beta chains given below trace back to one sample, sequenced in a study of shared clonotypes between healthy human individuals. CD45RO-negative cells were positively selected for CCR7, leaving out terminally differentiated effector memory CD45RA+ cells. TCRdb's copy holds only in-frame clones and misses some; the assay was immunoSEQ multiplex PCR. The sample consists of roughly 2.1 million clones, more than 85% of them appearing once. The sequencing sample was made of naive CD8+ T cells from PBMCs. The receptors derive from a man younger than 35 in good health. Some clones in this sample may be carry-over from other donors' samples.

This chain links TRBV2 with TRBJ2-7; TRBD2 aligns across 11 bases. The junction had 7 bases not matched to a gene; V was cut back by 8 bases and J by 4 bases. Per germline, CDR1 SNHLY and CDR2 FYNNEI. The CDR3 extends over 14 amino acids. The CDR3 sequence: CASRGLAAIYEQYF. CDR3 nucleotide sequence: TGTGCCAGCCGGGGACTAGCGGCCATTTACGAGCAGTACTTC.

This chain uses TRBV30 with TRBJ2-5; D may be TRBD1 (5 bases). The ends were cut back, 3 bases at V and 7 bases at J, with 18 bases in the middle. The germline gives CDR1 GTSNPN, CDR2 SVGIG (reference sequence). This CDR3 contains 14 residues. CDR3 amino acids: CAWRDPTSGWTQYF. The DNA of the CDR3 is TGTGCCTGGAGGGACCCTACATCAGGGTGGACCCAGTACTTC.

This chain links TRBV4-2 with TRBJ1-3; D remains ambiguous. Germline V gene sequence: CDR1 LGHNA, CDR2 YNFKEQ. This CDR3 is 17 amino acids long. V lost 1 base and J lost 2, with 15 bases in between. The CDR3 coding sequence is TGTGCCAGCAGCCAAGCTGAAATAGCTCTCCCTGGAAACACCATATATTTT. Translation gives CASSQAEIALPGNTIYF.

This chain uses TRBV29-1 with TRBJ1-2; D call uncertain. The germline V gene encodes CDR1 SQVTM and CDR2 ANQGSEA. This CDR3 has 14 amino acids. Deletions cut 6 bases from V and 2 bases from J, with 16 bases between. CDR3 sequence (DNA): TGCAGCGTCTTGGGCCTGGATTCAAACTATGGCTACACCTTC. This encodes CSVLGLDSNYGYTF.

CDR3 DNA sequence: TGTGCCAGCAGCTCAACGGGGAGACTAGCGGGACGCGGGGAGCTGTTTTTT. Its translation is CASSSTGRLAGRGELFF. The gene calls are TRBV5-5 and TRBJ2-2, with 11 bases aligning to TRBD2. J lost 7 bases, V lost 3 bases, and 11 bases had no gene match. The CDR3 covers 17 residues. CDR1 and CDR2 (germline): SGHKS, YYEKEE (reference sequence).

This sequence joins TRBV27 and TRBJ2-7, with D perhaps TRBD1 or TRBD2 (5 bases each). Germline CDR1 is MNHEY and CDR2 is SMNVEV (reference sequence). CDR3 length: 13 residues. Trimming shortened V by 8 bases and J by 3 bases, and 14 bases separated the two germline ends. The CDR3 DNA reads as TGTGCCAGCTCGGGGACGTTAGTCTACGAGCAGTACTTC. Protein: CASSGTLVYEQYF.

The chain employs TRBV9 and TRBJ2-1, with 10 bases matching TRBD2. Germline lookup yields CDR1 SGDLS and CDR2 YYNGEE. The CDR3 is made up of 20 amino acids. V lost 3 bases, J lost 3 bases, and 18 bases stayed unmatched. Here the CDR3 reads CASSGTILAGDPKYYNEQFF. For the CDR3, the DNA is TGTGCCAGCAGCGGAACTATTCTAGCGGGAGACCCAAAATACTACAATGAGCAGTTCTTC. Full variable domain (rest looked up from reference TRBV9 and TRBJ2-1): DSGVTQTPKHLITATGQRVTLRCSPRSGDLSVYWYQQSLDQGLQFLIQYYNGEERAKGNILERFSAQQFPDLHSELNLSSLELGDSALYFCASSGTILAGDPKYYNEQFFGPGTRLTVL.

For this clone: Other DNA sequences in this sample translate to the same CDR3. V usage is TRBV5-1 and J usage is TRBJ2-1, with D unclear. Germline CDR1 SGHRS, CDR2 YFSETQ. V lost 1 base and J 0 bases, leaving 11 bases between the germline ends. There are 16 residues in the CDR3. CDR3 region: CASSLWAASSYNEQFF. CDR3 nucleotides: TGCGCCAGCAGCTTGTGGGCCGCTAGCTCCTACAATGAGCAGTTCTTC. The complete variable domain, with remaining parts taken from reference TRBV5-1 and TRBJ2-1, reads KAGVTQTPRYLIKTRGQQVTLSCSPISGHRSVSWYQQTPGQGLQFLFEYFSETQRNKGNFPGRFSGRQFSNSRSEMNVSTLELGDSALYLCASSLWAASSYNEQFFGPGTRLTVL.

This clone was counted only a few times. The J gene is TRBJ1-2, the V gene TRBV19; 8 positions agree with TRBD1. V was clipped by 5 bases and J by 8 bases; unmatched bases: 7. The CDR3 covers 13 residues. Germline CDR1 reads LNHDA; CDR2 reads SQIVND (reference sequence). The DNA of the CDR3 is TGTGCCAGTAGTCCCCAGGGGGCGCGGGGCTACACCTTC. Translating it yields CASSPQGARGYTF.

The rearrangement links TRBV15 to TRBJ1-3; possibly TRBD1 for D (5 bases). The V gene lost 3 bases and the J gene lost 15 bases, with 21 bases spanning the gap. Germline V gene lookup returns CDR1 LNHNV and CDR2 YYDKDF (reference sequence). The CDR3 runs to 14 residues. The CDR3 DNA reads as TGTGCCACCAGCAGTTCGGGGTCCACAGGTGCCCGATATTTT. Amino acids: CATSSSGSTGARYF.

The rearrangement uses TRBV28 and TRBJ1-2, with 8 bases that match TRBD1. Germline V gives CDR1 MDHEN, CDR2 SYDVKM. The CDR3 spans 14 residues. The V segment lost 3 bases and the J segment 4 bases; nucleotides outside the gene matches: 4. CDR3 in amino acids: CASSLGQAVYGYTF. CDR3 nucleotides: TGTGCCAGCAGTTTGGGACAGGCAGTCTATGGCTACACCTTC.

The chain carries TRBV9 and TRBJ2-3; D uncertain. CDR1 is SGDLS and CDR2 is YYNGEE in the germline V gene. The V end was cut by 1 base, the J end by 4 bases, with 10 bases between. The CDR3 is 14 residues long. This CDR3 reads CASSVTAGADTQYF. The CDR3 DNA sequence: TGTGCCAGCAGCGTAACAGCCGGTGCAGATACGCAGTATTTT.

V gene TRBV5-6 combines with J gene TRBJ1-1, with D unresolved. The germline V and J ends were trimmed by 4 bases and 2 bases, with 12 bases remaining between them. CDR3 length equals 14 residues. Germline V gives CDR1 SGHDT, CDR2 YYEEEE. The CDR3 loop is CASSVGLGNTEAFF. The DNA of the CDR3 is TGTGCCAGCAGCGTCGGATTGGGAAACACTGAAGCTTTCTTT.

The rearrangement links TRBV7-2 to TRBJ2-7; 14 bases are a match to TRBD2. The V and J ends lost 5 bases and 1 base, in that order; junction bases with no gene match: 10. Per the germline V gene, CDR1 is SGHTA and CDR2 is FQGNSA. CDR3 size: 18 residues. Here the CDR3 reads CASSPRTSGRLVSYEQYF. The CDR3 nucleotides are TGTGCCAGCAGCCCGCGGACTAGCGGGAGGTTGGTATCCTACGAGCAGTACTTC.

The V and J genes are TRBV11-2 and TRBJ2-7; TRBD2 agrees at 7 bases. The CDR3 is made up of 15 amino acids. Germline V lookup: CDR1 SGHAT, CDR2 FQNNGV. The trim removed 5 bases at V and 0 bases at J, leaving 7 bases unmatched. CDR3: CASSAVGGSSYEQYF. The DNA for the CDR3 is TGTGCCAGCAGCGCCGTGGGCGGGAGCTCCTACGAGCAGTACTTC.